The rows below give T cell receptor beta chains drawn from one sample of a study of blood T cell repertoires in COVID-19. Clones were sequenced by immunoSEQ multiplex PCR, and TCRdb holds only the in-frame ones, with some missing. Counted here are about 160,000 clones, roughly 88% occurring once; the ten biggest clones make up approximately 6.9%. Sequencing input: peripheral blood. The receptors derive from an elderly man with COVID-19, enrolled during active disease. Each CDR3 is given with its conserved first and last residue. Each record gives: V gene, D gene, J gene, clone size, CDR3 protein, CDR3 DNA. D genes are given only for firm matches. Some rows mark clone size as missing; the rest say once, few, many or name a class of expanded clone.

v_gene: TRBV18; d_gene: .; j_gene: TRBJ1-1; abundance: .; CDR3aa: CASSPTTGSAGTEAFF; CDR3nt: TGTGCCAGCTCACCAACTACAGGTTCTGCGGGGACTGAAGCTTTCTTT
v_gene: TRBV2; d_gene: TRBD2; j_gene: TRBJ2-3; abundance: .; CDR3aa: CASTPGLGTDTQYF; CDR3nt: TGTGCCAGCACCCCGGGACTAGGCACAGATACGCAGTATTTT
v_gene: TRBV19; d_gene: .; j_gene: TRBJ1-4; abundance: .; CDR3aa: CASSKQGATNEKLFF; CDR3nt: TGTGCCAGTAGTAAGCAGGGCGCAACTAATGAAAAACTGTTTTTT
v_gene: TRBV19; d_gene: TRBD1; j_gene: TRBJ2-1; abundance: once; CDR3aa: CASSRGQGAGEQFF; CDR3nt: TGTGCCAGTAGTAGAGGACAGGGGGCCGGTGAGCAGTTCTTC
v_gene: TRBV13; d_gene: TRBD1; j_gene: TRBJ1-1; abundance: .; CDR3aa: CASSLWTGLRFF; CDR3nt: TGTGCCAGCAGCCTTTGGACAGGGCTTCGGTTCTTT
v_gene: TRBV5-6; d_gene: .; j_gene: TRBJ2-3; abundance: .; CDR3aa: CASSLAGTDTQYF; CDR3nt: TGTGCCAGCAGCTTGGCAGGGACAGATACGCAGTATTTT
v_gene: TRBV7-8; d_gene: .; j_gene: TRBJ1-2; abundance: once; CDR3aa: CASSLAGSFSPNYGYTF; CDR3nt: TGTGCCAGCAGCTTAGCTGGGAGCTTTAGCCCTAACTATGGCTACACCTTC
v_gene: TRBV15; d_gene: TRBD2; j_gene: TRBJ2-3; abundance: .; CDR3aa: CATSRAPLAGGRGTDTQYF; CDR3nt: TGTGCCACCAGCAGAGCCCCCCTAGCGGGGGGGCGGGGCACAGATACGCAGTATTTT
v_gene: TRBV4-1; d_gene: .; j_gene: TRBJ2-1; abundance: .; CDR3aa: CASSLSTSSYNEQFF; CDR3nt: TGCGCCAGCAGCCTTAGTACCTCATCCTACAATGAGCAGTTCTTC
v_gene: TRBV19; d_gene: .; j_gene: TRBJ2-2; abundance: .; CDR3aa: CASSIKGLANTGELFF; CDR3nt: TGTGCCAGTAGTATTAAGGGACTCGCGAACACCGGGGAGCTGTTTTTT
v_gene: TRBV6-5; d_gene: TRBD1; j_gene: TRBJ1-6; abundance: .; CDR3aa: CASKGQGHSPLHF; CDR3nt: TGTGCCAGCAAGGGACAGGGACATTCACCCCTCCACTTT
v_gene: TRBV19; d_gene: .; j_gene: TRBJ1-2; abundance: .; CDR3aa: CASKEGSLDGYTF; CDR3nt: TGTGCCAGTAAGGAGGGGTCCCTTGACGGCTACACCTTC
v_gene: TRBV18; d_gene: .; j_gene: TRBJ1-5; abundance: .; CDR3aa: CASSPTNPGQPQHF; CDR3nt: TGTGCCAGCTCACCGACAAATCCCGGCCAGCCCCAGCATTTT
v_gene: TRBV3-1/TRBV3-2; d_gene: TRBD1; j_gene: TRBJ1-2; abundance: .; CDR3aa: CASSQSGTGVLGGYTF; CDR3nt: TGTGCCAGCAGCCAATCCGGGACAGGGGTTTTAGGTGGCTACACCTTC
v_gene: TRBV29-1; d_gene: .; j_gene: TRBJ1-1; abundance: .; CDR3aa: CSGRAGNTEAFF; CDR3nt: TGCAGCGGGAGGGCGGGGAACACTGAAGCTTTCTTT
v_gene: TRBV19; d_gene: TRBD1; j_gene: TRBJ1-4; abundance: .; CDR3aa: CASIGTGNEKLFF; CDR3nt: TGTGCCAGTATCGGGACAGGGAATGAAAAACTGTTTTTT
v_gene: TRBV12-3/TRBV12-4; d_gene: .; j_gene: TRBJ1-2; abundance: .; CDR3aa: CASSAQGGYTF; CDR3nt: TGTGCCAGCAGTGCGCAGGGTGGCTACACCTTC
v_gene: TRBV3-1/TRBV3-2; d_gene: .; j_gene: TRBJ1-4; abundance: few; CDR3aa: CASSQEGGGLYNEKLFF; CDR3nt: TGTGCCAGCAGCCAAGAGGGCGGAGGCCTTTATAATGAAAAACTGTTTTTT
v_gene: TRBV4-2; d_gene: TRBD1; j_gene: TRBJ1-4; abundance: .; CDR3aa: CASSPPGGKLFF; CDR3nt: TGTGCCAGCAGCCCTCCAGGGGGCAAACTGTTTTTT
v_gene: TRBV7-2; d_gene: TRBD1; j_gene: TRBJ1-3; abundance: .; CDR3aa: CASSFQTGGVGGNTIYF; CDR3nt: TGTGCCAGCAGCTTTCAGACAGGGGGCGTAGGGGGAAACACCATATATTTT
v_gene: TRBV5-1; d_gene: .; j_gene: TRBJ1-1; abundance: .; CDR3aa: CASSPLINTEAFF; CDR3nt: TGCGCCAGCAGCCCGTTAATCAACACTGAAGCTTTCTTT
v_gene: TRBV11-2; d_gene: TRBD2; j_gene: TRBJ2-3; abundance: .; CDR3aa: CASSLAGGLADTQYF; CDR3nt: TGTGCCAGCAGCCTAGCGGGGGGGTTGGCAGATACGCAGTATTTT
v_gene: TRBV14; d_gene: .; j_gene: TRBJ1-2; abundance: few; CDR3aa: CASSQGQNYGYTF; CDR3nt: TGTGCCAGCAGCCAAGGACAGAACTATGGCTACACCTTC
v_gene: TRBV9; d_gene: TRBD2; j_gene: TRBJ2-1; abundance: .; CDR3aa: CASSVATGLGLNEQFF; CDR3nt: TGTGCCAGCAGCGTAGCTACGGGACTAGGACTAAATGAGCAGTTCTTC
v_gene: TRBV5-1; d_gene: TRBD1; j_gene: TRBJ2-7; abundance: .; CDR3aa: CASSGTGASYEQYF; CDR3nt: TGCGCCAGCAGCGGGACAGGGGCCTCCTACGAGCAGTACTTC
v_gene: TRBV29-1; d_gene: .; j_gene: TRBJ1-4; abundance: .; CDR3aa: CSVGGNAVNEKLFF; CDR3nt: TGCAGCGTTGGTGGCAATGCAGTTAATGAAAAACTGTTTTTT
v_gene: TRBV2; d_gene: .; j_gene: TRBJ2-3; abundance: .; CDR3aa: CASSEGLEITDTQYF; CDR3nt: TGTGCCAGCAGTGAGGGCCTTGAGATCACAGATACGCAGTATTTT
v_gene: TRBV6-5; d_gene: TRBD2; j_gene: TRBJ2-3; abundance: .; CDR3aa: CASSQKRGEREYF; CDR3nt: TGTGCCAGCAGTCAGAAGCGGGGGGAGAGGGAGTATTTT
v_gene: TRBV6-6; d_gene: TRBD2; j_gene: TRBJ2-4; abundance: .; CDR3aa: CASSLLGGWAKNIQYF; CDR3nt: TGTGCCAGCAGTCTGCTCGGGGGGTGGGCCAAAAACATTCAGTACTTC
v_gene: TRBV2; d_gene: TRBD1; j_gene: TRBJ1-1; abundance: .; CDR3aa: CASSFRQGTGGNTEAFF; CDR3nt: TGTGCCAGCAGCTTCAGACAAGGGACAGGCGGGAACACTGAAGCTTTCTTT
v_gene: TRBV10-3; d_gene: TRBD1; j_gene: TRBJ1-1; abundance: .; CDR3aa: CAIRMDRGNTEAFF; CDR3nt: TGTGCCATCAGGATGGACAGGGGAAACACTGAAGCTTTCTTT
v_gene: TRBV28; d_gene: .; j_gene: TRBJ2-3; abundance: .; CDR3aa: CASLRGTDTQYF; CDR3nt: TGTGCCAGCCTCCGGGGCACAGATACGCAGTATTTT
v_gene: TRBV5-1; d_gene: TRBD1; j_gene: TRBJ1-1; abundance: .; CDR3aa: CASSLGTGGGTEAFF; CDR3nt: TGCGCCAGCAGCTTGGGGACAGGGGGAGGCACTGAAGCTTTCTTT
v_gene: TRBV4-1; d_gene: TRBD1; j_gene: TRBJ1-1; abundance: few; CDR3aa: CASSQPQGAYTEAFF; CDR3nt: TGCGCCAGCAGCCAGCCCCAGGGGGCTTACACTGAAGCTTTCTTT
v_gene: TRBV5-6; d_gene: .; j_gene: TRBJ1-4; abundance: .; CDR3aa: CASSSWTANEKLFF; CDR3nt: TGTGCCAGCAGCTCTTGGACAGCCAATGAAAAACTGTTTTTT
v_gene: TRBV2; d_gene: .; j_gene: TRBJ2-5; abundance: .; CDR3aa: CASSLGEETQYF; CDR3nt: TGTGCCAGCAGCCTCGGGGAAGAGACCCAGTACTTC
v_gene: TRBV7-2; d_gene: TRBD2; j_gene: TRBJ2-2; abundance: .; CDR3aa: CASSRGGNTGELFF; CDR3nt: TGTGCCAGCAGCCGCGGGGGGAACACCGGGGAGCTGTTTTTT
v_gene: TRBV5-1; d_gene: TRBD1; j_gene: TRBJ1-1; abundance: .; CDR3aa: CASSFSPGGTEAFF; CDR3nt: TGCGCCAGCAGCTTCTCCCCAGGGGGCACTGAAGCTTTCTTT
v_gene: TRBV9; d_gene: TRBD2; j_gene: TRBJ2-2; abundance: .; CDR3aa: CASRAGGNTGELFF; CDR3nt: TGTGCCAGCAGAGCGGGGGGGAACACCGGGGAGCTGTTTTTT
v_gene: TRBV7-3; d_gene: TRBD2; j_gene: TRBJ2-1; abundance: .; CDR3aa: CASSSSGGAREQFF; CDR3nt: TGTGCCAGCAGCTCTAGCGGGGGGGCCCGGGAGCAGTTCTTC
v_gene: TRBV5-1; d_gene: TRBD2; j_gene: TRBJ2-5; abundance: .; CDR3aa: CASSTHGLAGKETQYF; CDR3nt: TGCGCCAGCAGCACTCATGGACTAGCGGGTAAAGAGACCCAGTACTTC
v_gene: TRBV7-2; d_gene: TRBD1; j_gene: TRBJ1-1; abundance: .; CDR3aa: CASSLRAGQGNTEAFF; CDR3nt: TGTGCCAGCAGCTTACGGGCTGGACAGGGGAACACTGAAGCTTTCTTT
v_gene: TRBV18; d_gene: TRBD1; j_gene: TRBJ1-2; abundance: .; CDR3aa: CASSPGTEYGYTF; CDR3nt: TGTGCCAGCTCACCAGGGACAGAATATGGCTACACCTTC
v_gene: TRBV6-4; d_gene: .; j_gene: TRBJ2-7; abundance: once; CDR3aa: CASSEQYGATYEQYF; CDR3nt: TGTGCCAGCAGTGAGCAGTATGGGGCGACCTACGAGCAGTACTTC
v_gene: TRBV6-6; d_gene: TRBD1; j_gene: TRBJ1-3; abundance: .; CDR3aa: CASSPGTAVSGNTIYF; CDR3nt: TGTGCCAGCAGCCCCGGGACAGCAGTCTCTGGAAACACCATATATTTT
v_gene: TRBV6-5; d_gene: .; j_gene: TRBJ1-6; abundance: .; CDR3aa: CASSPVGPYNSPLHF; CDR3nt: TGTGCCAGCAGCCCGGTGGGGCCCTATAATTCACCCCTCCACTTT
v_gene: TRBV28; d_gene: .; j_gene: TRBJ2-2; abundance: .; CDR3aa: CASRLPRTTPPGELFF; CDR3nt: TGTGCCAGCAGGTTGCCCCGTACAACCCCCCCCGGGGAGCTGTTTTTT
v_gene: TRBV4-2; d_gene: TRBD2; j_gene: TRBJ2-3; abundance: .; CDR3aa: CASSQDPSSSGGTDTQYF; CDR3nt: TGTGCCAGCAGCCAAGATCCCTCCTCTAGCGGGGGAACAGATACGCAGTATTTT
v_gene: TRBV6-6; d_gene: .; j_gene: TRBJ1-1; abundance: .; CDR3aa: CASSYSIATEAFF; CDR3nt: TGTGCCAGCAGTTACTCGATAGCGACTGAAGCTTTCTTT
v_gene: TRBV18; d_gene: TRBD2; j_gene: TRBJ2-5; abundance: .; CDR3aa: CASSPPAGGSQYF; CDR3nt: TGTGCCAGCTCACCACCCGCGGGGGGGTCCCAGTACTTC
v_gene: TRBV18; d_gene: TRBD1; j_gene: TRBJ1-1; abundance: .; CDR3aa: CASSPPGQGSNTEAFF; CDR3nt: TGTGCCAGCTCACCACCGGGACAGGGTAGTAACACTGAAGCTTTCTTT
v_gene: TRBV4-3; d_gene: .; j_gene: TRBJ1-1; abundance: few; CDR3aa: CASSQDRLSELNTEAFF; CDR3nt: TGCGCCAGCAGCCAAGATAGATTGAGTGAGTTGAACACTGAAGCTTTCTTT
v_gene: TRBV18; d_gene: TRBD1; j_gene: TRBJ2-1; abundance: .; CDR3aa: CASSLGTGGNEQFF; CDR3nt: TGTGCCAGCTCACTTGGGACAGGTGGCAATGAGCAGTTCTTC
v_gene: TRBV11-2; d_gene: TRBD1; j_gene: TRBJ2-5; abundance: .; CDR3aa: CASTPDRARGQETQYF; CDR3nt: TGTGCCAGCACCCCTGACAGGGCGAGGGGCCAAGAGACCCAGTACTTC